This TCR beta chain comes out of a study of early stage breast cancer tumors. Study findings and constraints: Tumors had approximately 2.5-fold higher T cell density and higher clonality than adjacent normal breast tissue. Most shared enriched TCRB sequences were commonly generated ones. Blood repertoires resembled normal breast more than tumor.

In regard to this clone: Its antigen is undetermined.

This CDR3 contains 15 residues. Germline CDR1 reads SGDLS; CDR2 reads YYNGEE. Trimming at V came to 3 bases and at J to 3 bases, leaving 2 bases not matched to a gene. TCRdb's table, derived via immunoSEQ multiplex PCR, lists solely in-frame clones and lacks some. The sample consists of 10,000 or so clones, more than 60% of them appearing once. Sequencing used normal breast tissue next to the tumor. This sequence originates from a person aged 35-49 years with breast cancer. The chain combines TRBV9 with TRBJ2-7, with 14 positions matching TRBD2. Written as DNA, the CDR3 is TGTGCCAGCAGCGGGGGACTAGCGGGAGACTACGAGCAGTACTTC. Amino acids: CASSGGLAGDYEQYF.